A single sample is the source of the 27 T cell receptor beta chains below, sequenced in a study of blood T cells in healthy people across ages. For the second PCR, which ran for about 7 to 11 cycles, a sample-barcoded 5' primer and a J-beta primer mix were used. TCRdb processed the 5' RACE reads anew with MiXCR; each CDR3 protein has one entry. The sample carries hundreds of thousands of distinct CDR3 sequences, about half recorded once. Input material: blood. The receptors shown here come from a man older than 75 in good health.

This clonotype came up many times. The genes are TRBV28 and TRBJ1-5, with a possible D match to TRBD1 (5 bases). Germline assignment: CDR1 MDHEN and CDR2 SYDVKM. V was pared by 8 bases and J by 10 bases, with 15 bases between. CDR3 length: 12 residues. The CDR3 loop is CASPGTPYPQHF. The DNA of the CDR3 is TGTGCCAGCCCCGGGACCCCCTACCCCCAGCATTTT.

This clonotype was recorded many times. CDR3 sequence: CASRSSGEYTDTQYF. As DNA, the CDR3 is TGTGCCAGCAGGTCAAGCGGGGAGTACACAGATACGCAGTATTTT. The gene calls are TRBV7-2 and TRBJ2-3, with TRBD2 matching 7 bases. With V trimmed by 6 bases and J by 2 bases, 8 bases remained unmatched. CDR3 length equals 15 residues. The germline CDR1 and CDR2 sequences are SGHTA and FQGNSA.

In regard to this clonotype: Given a much more abundant clone one base away, this may be a read error. This sequence joins TRBV28 and TRBJ2-3; TRBD2 matches at 10 bases. Germline CDR1 and CDR2: MDHEN and SYDVKM. With V trimmed by 7 bases and J by 3 bases, 4 bases remained unmatched. This CDR3 comprises 14 residues. The CDR3 is CASIISGRTDTQYF. The CDR3 nucleotides are TGTGCCAGCATCATTAGCGGGAGGACAGATACGCAGTATTTT.

A single count supports this clonotype. J is TRBJ2-3 and V is TRBV20-1; 16 bases align to TRBD2. This CDR3 is built from 16 residues. The germline CDR1 and CDR2 sequences are DFQATT and SNEGSKA (reference sequence). After removal of 3 bases from V and 10 bases from J, the junction contained 10 bases not matched to a gene. CDR3 sequence: CSASKTGTSGGAAQYF. CDR3 nucleotides: TGCAGTGCTAGTAAAACCGGGACTAGCGGGGGGGCCGCGCAGTATTTT.

J is TRBJ2-5 and V is TRBV7-6; no clear D gene. The J call may be faulty, since TRBJ2-7 better matches the DNA end. Germline V gene sequence: CDR1 SGHVS, CDR2 FNYEAQ. The CDR3 contains 12 residues. The CDR3 spells CASGSRPGEQYF. The CDR3 DNA reads TGTGCCAGCGGCTCCCGGCCGGGCGAGCAGTACTTC.

This chain joins TRBV9 and TRBJ2-1; D tentatively fits TRBD1 or TRBD2 (5 bases each). This CDR3 region has 15 residues. Germline loops: CDR1 SGDLS, CDR2 YYNGEE. V was clipped by 3 bases and J by 4 bases, with 14 bases between them. For the CDR3, the DNA is TGTGCCAGCAGCGCGGGACGGGCTGGGTACAATGAGCAGTTCTTC. It yields the protein CASSAGRAGYNEQFF.

There are many counts of this clonotype. The chain has TRBV12-3 or TRBV12-4 and TRBJ2-1; 12 bases align to TRBD2. V shed 3 bases, J shed 6 bases, and the junction held 3 bases outside the gene matches. This CDR3 region has 15 residues. CDR3 in amino acids: CASSFRLAGVNEQFF. CDR3 in DNA: TGTGCCAGCAGTTTCCGACTAGCGGGAGTCAATGAGCAGTTCTTC.

The chain recombines TRBV28 with TRBJ2-7, with TRBD2 matching 13 bases. With V trimmed by 2 bases and J by 7 bases, 17 bases remained unmatched. This CDR3 comprises 19 residues. The germline V gene encodes CDR1 MDHEN and CDR2 SYDVKM. The CDR3 protein is CASSLEERRTSGRSNEQYF. In DNA form, the CDR3 reads TGTGCCAGCAGTTTAGAAGAGCGCCGGACTAGCGGGAGAAGCAATGAGCAGTACTTC.

This clonotype was counted a few times. The CDR3 nucleotides read TGTGCCGGTCGGAATAACTACGAGCAGTACTTC. This gives the protein CAGRNNYEQYF. The V and J genes are TRBV12-3 or TRBV12-4 and TRBJ2-4; D not certain. The DNA end lines up better with TRBJ2-7; the J call may be wrong. The CDR3 is 11 residues long.

This chain connects TRBV9 to TRBJ2-5; D remains ambiguous. The J call is uncertain, as TRBJ2-7 better fits the DNA end. Germline assignment: CDR1 SGDLS and CDR2 YYNGEE. CDR3 length equals 15 residues. CDR3 bases: TGTGCCAGCAGCGGCGGTGTGGACCGCGGTTACGAGCAGTACTTC. Its translation: CASSGGVDRGYEQYF.

This clonotype was found a few times. The chain employs TRBV4-2 and TRBJ1-1; D is unresolved. Germline CDR1 is LGHNA and CDR2 is YNFKEQ. This CDR3 comprises 15 residues. V gave up 1 base and J gave up 1 base, with 10 bases separating them. The CDR3 DNA is TGTGCCAGCAGCCAAGCCGAGAAGAGGAACACTGAAGCTTTCTTT. This gives the protein CASSQAEKRNTEAFF.

The chain couples TRBV7-2 to TRBJ2-4; TRBD2 agrees at 13 bases. The end of the DNA aligns better with TRBJ2-7, so the J call may be wrong. Germline V CDR1 and CDR2: SGHTA, FQGNSA. The CDR3 is 15 residues long. The CDR3 reads CASSLGTSGSGEQYF. CDR3 bases: TGTGCCAGCAGCTTAGGGACTAGCGGGAGTGGCGAGCAGTACTTC.

In this sample, this clonotype turned up a few times. The V and J genes are TRBV20-1 and TRBJ1-1; D may be TRBD1 (6 bases). The CDR3 sequence is 14 residues long. Germline assignment: CDR1 DFQATT and CDR2 SNEGSKA (reference sequence). Trimming stripped 6 bases from V and 1 base from J, with 15 bases between. The DNA for the CDR3 is TGCAGTGCGGTAAATAGGGGGAGGAACACTGAAGCTTTCTTT. Its translation: CSAVNRGRNTEAFF.

The chain is built from TRBV20-1 and TRBJ2-7, with TRBD1 identical over 10 bases. V shed 3 bases, J shed 5 bases, and the junction held 4 bases outside the gene matches. Germline-derived CDR1 and CDR2 are DFQATT and SNEGSKA (reference sequence). This CDR3 comprises 13 residues. CDR3 bases: TGCAGTGCTAGCCAAGGGACAGGGGACGAGCAGTACTTC. It codes for CSASQGTGDEQYF.

This clonotype was found a few times. The J gene is TRBJ2-3, the V gene TRBV27; TRBD2 matches 10 bases. J gave up 6 bases and V 6 bases, and 12 bases lay outside the gene matches. CDR3 length: 16 residues. Germline V lookup: CDR1 MNHEY, CDR2 SMNVEV (reference sequence). Here the CDR3 reads CASRFNLAGVGDTQYF. In DNA form, the CDR3 reads TGTGCCAGCAGATTTAATCTAGCGGGAGTCGGGGATACGCAGTATTTT.

The V gene is TRBV5-1, the J gene TRBJ2-1; the D is unclear. Trimming shortened V by 2 bases and J by 13 bases, and 16 bases separated the two germline ends. Germline V gene lookup returns CDR1 SGHRS and CDR2 YFSETQ. The CDR3 is made up of 13 amino acids. The CDR3 spells CASSFRSFETQFF. CDR3 sequence (DNA): TGCGCCAGCAGCTTTCGAAGTTTCGAGACCCAGTTCTTC.

This clonotype has just a few counts. The gene calls are TRBV7-9 and TRBJ2-4; 9 nucleotides agree with TRBD2. Matching the DNA end better, TRBJ2-7 makes the J call doubtful. Germline CDR1 and CDR2: SEHNR and FQNEAQ (reference sequence). The CDR3 length is 16 residues. CDR3 sequence: CASSLDLAGHQPEQYF. The CDR3 coding sequence is TGTGCCAGCAGCTTAGATCTAGCGGGACATCAACCCGAGCAGTACTTC.

The rearrangement uses TRBV5-1 and TRBJ2-7; TRBD2 aligns across 11 bases. This CDR3 region has 15 residues. V was pared by 5 bases and J by 7 bases, with 11 bases of the junction left unmatched. Germline lookup yields CDR1 SGHRS and CDR2 YFSETQ. The CDR3 nucleotides read TGCGCCAGCAGACTGACTAGCGGGAACTACAATGAGCAGTACTTC. Translating gives CASRLTSGNYNEQYF.

This chain links TRBV11-2 with TRBJ2-1; the D is unclear. V was shortened by 2 bases and J by 2 bases, with 10 bases between the two germline ends. This CDR3 has 15 residues. Germline-derived CDR1 and CDR2 are SGHAT and FQNNGV. The CDR3 nucleotides are TGTGCCAGCAGCTTACCCTTGGCAACCTACAATGAGCAGTTCTTC. Translating it yields CASSLPLATYNEQFF.

This clonotype has only a few counts. The rearrangement links TRBV28 to TRBJ2-7; maybe TRBD2 (5 bases). Germline V gives CDR1 MDHEN, CDR2 SYDVKM. V lost 7 bases to trimming and J lost 2 bases, with 12 bases between them. The CDR3 covers 13 residues. The CDR3 protein is CASKEGATYEQYF. Here the CDR3 DNA reads TGTGCCAGCAAAGAGGGAGCGACCTACGAGCAGTACTTC. Full variable domain (rest looked up from reference TRBV28 and TRBJ2-7): DVKVTQSSRYLVKRTGEKVFLECVQDMDHENMFWYRQDPGLGLRLIYFSYDVKMKEKGDIPEGYSVSREKKERFSLILESASTNQTSMYLCASKEGATYEQYFGPGTRLTVT.

For this clonotype: This could be a read error, since a much larger clone is one nucleotide away. The chain links TRBV7-2 to TRBJ1-1, with TRBD1 matching 9 bases. The CDR3 is 13 amino acids. The ends lost 6 bases at V and 9 bases at J; junction bases unmatched: 8. Germline lookup yields CDR1 SGHTA and CDR2 FQGNSA. The CDR3 loop reads CASRATGGAKAFF. The CDR3 DNA sequence: TGTGCCAGCAGAGCAACAGGGGGCGCTAAAGCTTTCTTT.

The chain employs TRBV2 and TRBJ2-5; 7 bases match TRBD1. Germline CDR1 reads SNHLY; CDR2 reads FYNNEI. The CDR3 is 14 amino acids. With V trimmed by 7 bases and J by 2 bases, 7 bases remained unmatched. The DNA of the CDR3 is TGTGCCAGCAACACTCAGGGACAGCAAGAGACCCAGTACTTC. Translation gives CASNTQGQQETQYF.

CDR3 sequence: CATSAHKSSYNEQFF. CDR3 DNA: TGTGCCACCAGCGCTCATAAGAGCTCCTACAATGAGCAGTTCTTC. This chain connects TRBV15 to TRBJ2-1; D is unclear. Germline CDR1 LNHNV, CDR2 YYDKDF (reference sequence). This CDR3 has 15 residues. Trimming pared 5 bases from V and 0 bases from J, leaving 11 bases between.

This clonotype was recorded a few times. V gene TRBV29-1 combines with J gene TRBJ2-7; D is tentatively TRBD1 or TRBD2 (5 bases each). The V end lost 7 bases, the J end lost 2 bases, and 18 bases lay between the germline ends. The germline V gene has CDR1 SQVTM and CDR2 ANQGSEA. The CDR3 totals 14 residues. The CDR3 bases are TGCAGCGCCGGAACCGGGACGGCTACCTACGAGCAGTACTTC. Protein sequence: CSAGTGTATYEQYF.

A remark on this clonotype: With a much larger clone just one base away, this may be a read error. The V and J genes are TRBV2 and TRBJ2-1; TRBD2 agrees at 7 bases. The DNA end is a closer match to TRBJ2-7, so the J assignment may be wrong. Germline values: CDR1 SNHLY, CDR2 FYNNEI. The CDR3 extends over 12 amino acids. The CDR3, as DNA: TGTGCCAGTCGGGACTACAACAATGAGCAGTACTTC. This gives the protein CASRDYNNEQYF.

The chain couples TRBV4-2 to TRBJ2-4, with D uncertain. The germline V gene has CDR1 LGHNA and CDR2 YNFKEQ. This CDR3 comprises 15 residues. V was cut by 0 bases and J by 7 bases, with 13 bases left in between. The CDR3 loop is CASSQEGTGSNIQYF. DNA of the CDR3: TGTGCCAGCAGCCAAGAAGGAACGGGTTCGAACATTCAGTACTTC.

This chain connects TRBV20-1 to TRBJ2-7; tentatively, D is TRBD2 (6 bases). This CDR3 has 13 residues. V was trimmed by 3 bases and J by 7 bases, leaving 16 bases between them. Germline lookup yields CDR1 DFQATT and CDR2 SNEGSKA (reference sequence). CDR3: CSASLGRRGEQYF. Here the CDR3 DNA reads TGCAGTGCTAGCCTCGGGAGACGGGGTGAGCAGTACTTC.